This TCR beta chain was profiled in a study of CD4 T cells in relation to SARS-CoV-2 and coronaviruses. The wider study: TCR beta CDR3s were sequenced after roughly 10-day antigen culture of PBMCs. The negative reference was HIV-1 Nef peptide pool or peptide-free culture.

The J segment lost 2 bases and the V segment lost 4 bases, leaving 1 base of the junction unmatched. Germline loops: CDR1 SNHLY, CDR2 FYNNEI. The CDR3 extends over 13 amino acids. Unexposed donor CD4+ T cells date from about 2010-2019, before the COVID-19 pandemic. The cells were cultured for 10 days before CD4+ T cells were isolated. Cultures received half-medium IL-2 refreshes on days 3 and 7. Produced via immunoSEQ multiplex PCR; TCRdb's table is partial and in-frame only. Counted here are about 20,000 clones, almost 75% occurring once; the ten biggest clones make up about a fifth. The study, taken as a whole, reports: Compared with monoreactive clones, crossreactive clones showed significantly weaker SARS-CoV-2 expansion.

There are a few counts of this clone. Its target is unknown. This clonotype was sampled from a human donor in good health. The sequenced material came from CD4+ T cells from PBMCs, cultured in vitro. This chain joins TRBV2 and TRBJ1-2, with TRBD1 matching 7 bases. The CDR3 region is CASSGGQNYGYTF. The CDR3 DNA reads TGTGCCAGCAGTGGGGGACAGAACTATGGCTACACCTTC.